The rows below give T cell receptor beta chains drawn from one sample of a study of sequential checkpoint blockade in melanoma. The method was immunoSEQ multiplex PCR; TCRdb's version includes in-frame clones alone and lacks a portion of them. The sample has more than 9,000 clones, around 73% seen once; the top ten hold around a tenth. The sample consisted of CD8+ T cells sorted from blood (inferred from file names), taken from a patient given nivolumab and ipilimumab in sequence. These receptors were obtained from a human donor with melanoma. CDR3s include the opening cysteine and the closing phenylalanine or tryptophan. The order of the fields is clone size, V gene, D gene, J gene, CDR3 protein, CDR3 DNA. A D gene is named only where the DNA matches it firmly. Where a row states a size, it is once, few, many or the class of an expanded clone; other rows omit it.

>.|TRBV27|TRBD1|TRBJ2-2
CASSSGQGTTGELFF
TGTGCCAGCAGCAGCGGACAGGGGACCACCGGGGAGCTGTTTTTT
>.|TRBV7-6|TRBD1|TRBJ2-7
CASSYRDRGTYEQYF
TGTGCCAGCAGTTACCGGGACAGGGGGACCTACGAGCAGTACTTC
>.|TRBV27|TRBD1|TRBJ2-2
CASSTGGIGELFF
TGTGCCAGCAGTACAGGGGGTATCGGGGAGCTGTTTTTT
>.|TRBV5-1|.|TRBJ1-5
CASSLAGGIGQPQHF
TGCGCCAGCAGCTTGGCGGGGGGCATAGGACAGCCCCAGCATTTT
>.|TRBV27|.|TRBJ2-2
CASSFGTITGELFF
TGTGCCAGCAGTTTCGGGACAATCACCGGGGAGCTGTTTTTT
>.|TRBV29-1|.|TRBJ1-2
CSVPVSGSYGYTF
TGCAGCGTTCCTGTTTCCGGGAGCTATGGCTACACCTTC
>.|TRBV28|.|TRBJ2-3
CASSFGYSRKRADTQYF
TGTGCCAGCAGTTTCGGGTATTCGCGGAAGCGGGCAGATACGCAGTATTTT
>few|TRBV6-1|.|TRBJ2-5
CASSPRGRGEETQYF
TGTGCCAGCAGTCCAAGGGGGCGCGGGGAGGAGACCCAGTACTTC
>once|TRBV2|TRBD2|TRBJ2-1
CASTLLAGEFNEQFF
TGTGCCAGCACCTTACTAGCGGGAGAGTTCAATGAGCAGTTCTTC
>.|TRBV4-1|TRBD1|TRBJ1-1
CASSHPGQGALNTEAFF
TGCGCCAGCAGCCACCCGGGACAGGGGGCTTTGAACACTGAAGCTTTCTTT
>.|TRBV28|.|TRBJ2-7
CASSPHGQAYYEQYF
TGTGCCAGCAGCCCCCATGGTCAGGCGTACTACGAGCAGTACTTC
>large|TRBV7-9|TRBD1|TRBJ1-3
CASSSHKQGANTIYF
TGTGCCAGCAGTTCTCACAAGCAGGGGGCGAACACCATATATTTT
>.|TRBV19|TRBD2|TRBJ2-5
CASSITAGIETQYF
TGTGCCAGTAGTATCACAGCGGGGATAGAGACCCAGTACTTC
>.|TRBV4-2|.|TRBJ1-2
CASSQEIDTGNDGYTF
TGTGCCAGCAGCCAAGAAATAGATACGGGAAATGATGGCTACACCTTC
>.|TRBV29-1|TRBD1|TRBJ2-5
CSVEADRNQETQYF
TGCAGCGTTGAGGCGGACAGGAACCAAGAGACCCAGTACTTC
>.|TRBV19|.|TRBJ2-1
CAAGPGGHEQFF
TGTGCCGCCGGACCCGGGGGTCATGAGCAGTTCTTC
>once|TRBV10-1|TRBD1|TRBJ2-7
CASSKIPGQGGYEQYF
TGCGCCAGCAGTAAAATACCGGGACAGGGAGGTTACGAGCAGTACTTC
>once|TRBV9|TRBD1|TRBJ1-2
CASSATGYGYTF
TGTGCCAGCAGCGCGACAGGGTATGGCTACACCTTC
>.|TRBV5-1|TRBD2|TRBJ2-2
CASRLGLVDTGELFF
TGCGCCAGCAGGCTCGGACTAGTCGACACCGGGGAGCTGTTTTTT
>many|TRBV6-6|.|TRBJ2-7
CASSYSSGGYEQYF
TGTGCCAGCAGTTACTCATCCGGGGGCTACGAGCAGTACTTC
>.|TRBV7-9|.|TRBJ2-7
CASSLVGAGDSYEQYF
TGTGCCAGCAGCTTAGTTGGAGCGGGTGACTCCTACGAGCAGTACTTC
>.|TRBV6-5|TRBD1|TRBJ1-1
CASSYSYRGNTEAFF
TGTGCCAGCAGTTACTCGTACAGGGGGAACACTGAAGCTTTCTTT
>few|TRBV4-1|TRBD2|TRBJ2-1
CASSQALAGEYEQFF
TGCGCCAGCAGCCAAGCACTAGCGGGAGAGTATGAGCAGTTCTTC
>few|TRBV14|.|TRBJ1-1
CASSRGGALGTEAFF
TGTGCCAGCAGCCGCGGAGGGGCCCTTGGGACTGAAGCTTTCTTT
>.|TRBV7-9|.|TRBJ1-1
CASRTPGNTEAFF
TGTGCCAGCAGAACCCCAGGAAACACTGAAGCTTTCTTT
>large|TRBV19|.|TRBJ2-1
CASSMTSGAYNEQFF
TGTGCCAGTAGTATGACCTCAGGGGCCTACAATGAGCAGTTCTTC
>.|TRBV4-1|.|TRBJ1-5
CASSQEQNQPQHF
TGCGCCAGCAGCCAAGAACAAAATCAGCCCCAGCATTTT
>.|TRBV2|TRBD1|TRBJ1-1
CASSTGQLMNTEAFF
TGTGCCAGCAGTACGGGACAGCTCATGAACACTGAAGCTTTCTTT
>.|TRBV28|TRBD2|TRBJ2-7
CASTDEAGESYEQYF
TGTGCCAGCACCGACGAAGCGGGAGAGTCCTACGAGCAGTACTTC
>.|TRBV27|.|TRBJ2-7
CASSFRGAYEQYF
TGTGCCAGCAGCTTCCGGGGAGCCTACGAGCAGTACTTC
>.|TRBV27|.|TRBJ2-1
CASSFQGGYNEQFF
TGTGCCAGCAGTTTCCAGGGAGGATACAATGAGCAGTTCTTC
>.|TRBV10-3|TRBD2|TRBJ2-3
CAISASGGTTDTQYF
TGTGCCATCAGCGCGAGCGGGGGAACCACAGATACGCAGTATTTT
>.|TRBV27|.|TRBJ2-7
CASSLGRGGGEQYF
TGTGCCAGCAGTTTAGGCAGGGGCGGAGGCGAGCAGTACTTC
>.|TRBV27|.|TRBJ2-1
CASSLLAASVDYNEQFF
TGTGCCAGCAGTTTATTGGCGGCGAGTGTCGATTACAATGAGCAGTTCTTC
>.|TRBV5-4|TRBD1|TRBJ2-5
CASNHGQGGVPQYF
TGTGCCAGCAACCACGGACAGGGAGGAGTGCCCCAGTACTTC
>.|TRBV9|TRBD2|TRBJ2-1
CASSVERLAHEQFF
TGTGCCAGCAGCGTAGAGAGACTAGCCCATGAGCAGTTCTTC
>once|TRBV27|.|TRBJ1-1
CASSWTVFTEAFF
TGTGCCAGCAGTTGGACAGTGTTCACTGAAGCTTTCTTT
>.|TRBV19|TRBD2|TRBJ2-1
CASRIGGGYNEQFF
TGTGCCAGTCGCATTGGCGGGGGTTACAATGAGCAGTTCTTC
>.|TRBV4-2|TRBD2|TRBJ2-7
CASSQGLQLYEQYF
TGTGCCAGCAGCCAGGGACTACAACTCTACGAGCAGTACTTC
>.|TRBV11-2|.|TRBJ2-7
CASSGRDYEQYF
TGTGCCAGCAGCGGACGGGACTACGAGCAGTACTTC
>.|TRBV7-9|.|TRBJ1-1
CASSLAGLWNTEAFF
TGTGCCAGCAGCTTAGCGGGACTGTGGAACACTGAAGCTTTCTTT
>.|TRBV6-1|TRBD2|TRBJ2-7
CASSGAGGFYEQYF
TGTGCCAGCAGTGGGGCGGGGGGCTTCTACGAGCAGTACTTC
>.|TRBV7-9|.|TRBJ2-7
CASRVGGSYEQYF
TGTGCCAGCAGGGTCGGGGGTTCCTACGAGCAGTACTTC
>.|TRBV10-2|TRBD2|TRBJ2-3
CASSGDVAGSTDTQYF
TGCGCCAGCAGTGGGGATGTAGCGGGGAGCACAGATACGCAGTATTTT
>.|TRBV5-5|TRBD2|TRBJ2-7
CASSFRGLAGAEQYF
TGTGCCAGCAGCTTTCGGGGACTAGCGGGTGCCGAGCAGTACTTC
>.|TRBV2|.|TRBJ2-1
CASRFGGSYNEQFF
TGTGCCAGCAGATTCGGGGGATCCTACAATGAGCAGTTCTTC
>.|TRBV4-1|TRBD1|TRBJ1-5
CASSQDETGYQPQHF
TGCGCCAGCAGCCAAGACGAGACAGGGTATCAGCCCCAGCATTTT
>once|TRBV4-2|TRBD1|TRBJ2-7
CASSLDRVREQYF
TGTGCCAGCAGCCTCGACAGGGTCCGCGAGCAGTACTTC
>.|TRBV28|.|TRBJ2-2
CASSLIAGELFF
TGTGCCAGCAGTTTAATAGCGGGGGAGCTGTTTTTT
>.|TRBV2|TRBD2|TRBJ2-1
CASSWTSGGGYNEQFF
TGTGCCAGCAGCTGGACTAGCGGAGGGGGATACAATGAGCAGTTCTTC
>.|TRBV27|TRBD1|TRBJ2-5
CASSFSGTEETQYF
TGTGCCAGCAGTTTCTCCGGGACAGAGGAGACCCAGTACTTC